This T cell receptor beta chain appears in the sequencing data of a study of cytomegalovirus exposure and HLA in healthy donors. Overall study: An analysis done earlier identified fewer than 140 million unique TCR beta sequences from about 179 million T cells. Points from the study as a whole: Immune exposure information comprised only CMV serostatus.

All donors participated as healthy donors of bone marrow. The CDR3 runs 15 residues. Looked up from germline, CDR1 is MDHEN and CDR2 is SYDVKM. V lost 8 bases and J lost 5; bases outside the gene matches: 12. As regards this clone: No antigen is known for it.

Vbeta (60) and Jbeta (13) primers were used in the PCR. The repertoire was sequenced with immunoSEQ multiplex PCR; TCRdb's copy has only in-frame clones and lacks some. The sample includes 120,000 or so clones, 75% seen only once; the top ten take around 3.3%. The chain combines TRBV28 with TRBJ2-1; 7 nucleotides match TRBD1. Sequenced input: PBMCs. The clonotype originates from a woman aged 45-60 years in good health and CMV-seronegative. DNA for the CDR3: TGTGCCAGCGGTGAACAGGGGAGAGGTCACAATGAGCAGTTCTTC. This translates into CASGEQGRGHNEQFF.